This T cell receptor beta chain was captured by sequencing in a study of cytomegalovirus exposure and HLA in healthy donors. Trimming stripped 0 bases from V and 0 bases from J, with 13 bases between. This CDR3 region has 17 residues. CDR1 and CDR2 (germline): LGHNA, YNFKEQ. Note on this clone: Its antigen is as yet unknown.

PCR primers comprised 60 Vbeta and 13 Jbeta primers. The method was immunoSEQ multiplex PCR; TCRdb's version includes in-frame clones alone and lacks a portion of them. The repertoire holds about 200,000 clones, with 65% to 90% as singletons. Findings and caveats of the study: Near-uniform donor sequencing depth was presumed by presence/absence analyses. In vitro, a few CMV-associated chains proved specific for CMV antigens. One cluster of highly shared sequence variants probably arose as a sequencing artifact. Within an earlier analysis, most TCR beta V segments proved productive either about 87% or about 30% of the time.

The sequence was obtained from a girl aged 10-17 years in good health and CMV-seronegative. The sequencing input was PBMCs. The chain combines TRBV4-2 with TRBJ2-3; D is unclear. The CDR3 spells CASSQEEASASTDTQYF. The CDR3 coding sequence is TGTGCCAGCAGCCAAGAAGAGGCTTCGGCTAGCACAGATACGCAGTATTTT.